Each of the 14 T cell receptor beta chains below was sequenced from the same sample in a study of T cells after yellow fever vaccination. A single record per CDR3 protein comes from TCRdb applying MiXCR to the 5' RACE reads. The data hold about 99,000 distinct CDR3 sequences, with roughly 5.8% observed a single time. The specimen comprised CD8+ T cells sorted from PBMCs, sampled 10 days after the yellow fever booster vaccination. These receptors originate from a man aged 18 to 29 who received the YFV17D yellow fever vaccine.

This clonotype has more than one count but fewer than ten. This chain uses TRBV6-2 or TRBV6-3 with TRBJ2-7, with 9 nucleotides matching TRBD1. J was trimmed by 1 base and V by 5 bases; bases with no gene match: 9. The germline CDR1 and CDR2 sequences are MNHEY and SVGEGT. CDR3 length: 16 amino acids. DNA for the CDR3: TGTGCCAGCAGTCCCGCCGGGACAGGGTCATCCTACGAGCAGTACGTC. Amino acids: CASSPAGTGSSYEQYV.

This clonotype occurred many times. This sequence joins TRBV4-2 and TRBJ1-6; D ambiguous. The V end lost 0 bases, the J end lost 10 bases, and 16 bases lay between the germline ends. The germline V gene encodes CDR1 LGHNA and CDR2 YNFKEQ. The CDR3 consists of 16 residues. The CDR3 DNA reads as TGTGCCAGCAGCCAAGAGGACGGGTCGACCCAGTCACCCCTCCACTTT. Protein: CASSQEDGSTQSPLHF.

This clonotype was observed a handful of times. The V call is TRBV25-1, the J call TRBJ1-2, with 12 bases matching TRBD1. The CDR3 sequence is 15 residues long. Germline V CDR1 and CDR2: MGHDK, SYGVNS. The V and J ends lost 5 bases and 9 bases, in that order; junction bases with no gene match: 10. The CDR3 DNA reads TGTGCCAGCAGTCCTTGGGACAGGGGGCATGTCAGCTACACCTTC. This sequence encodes CASSPWDRGHVSYTF.

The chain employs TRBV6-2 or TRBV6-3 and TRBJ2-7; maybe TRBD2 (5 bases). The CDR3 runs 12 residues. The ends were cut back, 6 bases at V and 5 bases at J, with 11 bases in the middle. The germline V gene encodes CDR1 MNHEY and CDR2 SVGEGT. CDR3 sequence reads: CASSAGLDEQYV. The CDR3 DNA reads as TGTGCCAGCAGCGCCGGACTGGACGAGCAGTACGTC.

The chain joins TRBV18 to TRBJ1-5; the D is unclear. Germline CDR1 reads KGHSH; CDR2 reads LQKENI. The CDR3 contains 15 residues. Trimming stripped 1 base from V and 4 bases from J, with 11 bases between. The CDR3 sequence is CASSPLGRENQPQHF. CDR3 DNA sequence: TGTGCCAGCTCACCACTAGGACGGGAGAATCAGCCCCAGCATTTT.

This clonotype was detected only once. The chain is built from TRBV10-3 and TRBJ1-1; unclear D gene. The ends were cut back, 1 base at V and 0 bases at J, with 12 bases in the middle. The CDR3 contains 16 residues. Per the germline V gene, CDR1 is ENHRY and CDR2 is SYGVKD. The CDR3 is CAISEWGQTMNTEAFF. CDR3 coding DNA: TGTGCCATCAGTGAGTGGGGTCAGACTATGAACACTGAAGCTTTCTTT.

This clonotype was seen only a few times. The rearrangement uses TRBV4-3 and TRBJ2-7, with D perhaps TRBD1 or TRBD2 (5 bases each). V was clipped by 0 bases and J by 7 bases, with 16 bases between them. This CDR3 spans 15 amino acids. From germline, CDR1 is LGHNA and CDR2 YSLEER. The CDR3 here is CASSQDRRDPLEQYV. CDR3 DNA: TGCGCCAGCAGCCAAGATAGACGGGACCCACTGGAGCAGTACGTC.

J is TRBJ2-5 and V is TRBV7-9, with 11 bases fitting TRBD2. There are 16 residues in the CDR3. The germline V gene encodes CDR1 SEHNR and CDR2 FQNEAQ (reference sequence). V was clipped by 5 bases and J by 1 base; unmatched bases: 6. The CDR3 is CASSVASGGFQETQYF. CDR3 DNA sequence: TGTGCCAGCAGCGTCGCTAGCGGGGGGTTCCAAGAGACCCAGTACTTC.

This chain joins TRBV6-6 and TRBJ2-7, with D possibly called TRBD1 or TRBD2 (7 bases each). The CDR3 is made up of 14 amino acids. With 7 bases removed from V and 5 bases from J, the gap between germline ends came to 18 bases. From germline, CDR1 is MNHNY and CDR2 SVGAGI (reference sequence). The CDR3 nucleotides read TGTGCCAGCACCCAGGGAGGGGGCATCGACGAGCAGTACTTC. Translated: CASTQGGGIDEQYF.

CDR3 region: CASTRSSYNEQFF. The CDR3 DNA reads TGTGCCAGCACTAGGAGCTCCTACAATGAGCAGTTCTTC. V and J are TRBV6-2 or TRBV6-3 and TRBJ2-1; no clear D. V was shortened by 7 bases and J by 0 bases, with 7 bases between the two germline ends. Germline V gene lookup returns CDR1 MNHEY and CDR2 SVGEGT. CDR3 length: 13 residues.

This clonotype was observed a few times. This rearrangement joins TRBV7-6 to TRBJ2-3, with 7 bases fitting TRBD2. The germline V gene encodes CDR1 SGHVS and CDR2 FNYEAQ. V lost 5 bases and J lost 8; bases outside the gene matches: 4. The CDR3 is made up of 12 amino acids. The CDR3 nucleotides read TGTGCCAGCAGCCCCAGGGAGGGTACGCAGTATTTT. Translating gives CASSPREGTQYF.

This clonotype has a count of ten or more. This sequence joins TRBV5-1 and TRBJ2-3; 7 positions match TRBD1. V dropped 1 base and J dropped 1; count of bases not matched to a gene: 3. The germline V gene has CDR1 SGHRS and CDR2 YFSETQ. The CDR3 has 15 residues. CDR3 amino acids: CASSLSQGGTDTQYF. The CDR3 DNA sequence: TGCGCCAGCAGCTTGTCTCAGGGGGGCACAGATACGCAGTATTTT.

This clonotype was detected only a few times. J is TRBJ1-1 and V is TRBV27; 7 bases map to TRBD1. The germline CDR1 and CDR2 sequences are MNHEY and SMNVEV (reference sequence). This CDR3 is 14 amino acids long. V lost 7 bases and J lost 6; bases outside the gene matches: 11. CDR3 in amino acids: CASKGALGFSEAFF. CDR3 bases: TGTGCCAGCAAGGGGGCCCTGGGTTTCTCTGAAGCTTTCTTT.

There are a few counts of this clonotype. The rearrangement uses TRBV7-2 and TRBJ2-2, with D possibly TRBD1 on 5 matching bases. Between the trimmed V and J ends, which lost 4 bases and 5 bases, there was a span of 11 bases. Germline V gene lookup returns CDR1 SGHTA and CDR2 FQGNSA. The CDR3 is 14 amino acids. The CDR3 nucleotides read TGTGCCAGCAGCTACCGACAGACTACCGGGGAGCTGTTTTTT. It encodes CASSYRQTTGELFF.